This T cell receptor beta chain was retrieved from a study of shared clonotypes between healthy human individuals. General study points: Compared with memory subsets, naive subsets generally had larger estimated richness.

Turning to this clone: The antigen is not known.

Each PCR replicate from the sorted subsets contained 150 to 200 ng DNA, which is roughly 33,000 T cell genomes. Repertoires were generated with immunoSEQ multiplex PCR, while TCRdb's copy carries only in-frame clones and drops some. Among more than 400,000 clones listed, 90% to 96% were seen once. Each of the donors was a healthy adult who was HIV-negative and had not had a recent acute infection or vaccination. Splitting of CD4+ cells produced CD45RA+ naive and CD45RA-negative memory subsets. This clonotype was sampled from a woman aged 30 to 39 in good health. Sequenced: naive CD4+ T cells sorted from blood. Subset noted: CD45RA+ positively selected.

The CDR3 reads CASSPIRDANEKLFF. The CDR3 DNA reads as TGTGCCAGCAGTCCAATAAGGGACGCAAATGAAAAACTGTTTTTT. The chain couples TRBV27 to TRBJ1-4, with a weak D call TRBD1 (5 bases). V was trimmed by 5 bases and J by 5 bases, leaving 15 bases between them. Germline loops: CDR1 MNHEY, CDR2 SMNVEV (reference sequence). The CDR3 has 15 residues.